This is a list of T cell receptor beta chains from one sample in a study of tumor and adjacent non-tumor tissue in lung cancer. MiXCR, run by TCRdb on the multiplex PCR reads, gives a single entry per CDR3 protein. The repertoire has 65,000 to 95,000 distinct CDR3 sequences, roughly 80% of them found once; the top ten carry about an eighth. Sequencing input: lung tumor tissue. These receptor sequences come from a woman aged 45-65 years with non-small cell lung cancer. Each CDR3 is given with its conserved first and last residue. D genes are given only for firm matches. Size tells how often a clone was seen (once, few, many) or the class of an expanded clone, and some rows leave it out.

TRBV6-1	.	.	TRBJ2-7	CSSSELAIYEQYF	TGTTCCAGCAGTGAACTGGCAATCTACGAGCAGTACTTC
TRBV12-3/TRBV12-4	.	.	TRBJ2-3	CTSRLNNQGQRYF	TGTACCAGCAGATTGAATAACCAGGGCCAAAGGTATTTT
TRBV5-1	.	.	TRBJ2-1	CASSPGSESYNKQFF	TGCGCTAGCAGTCCCGGGAGCGAATCCTACAATAAGCAGTTCTTC
TRBV28	TRBD2	many	TRBJ2-7	CASSPGLGYEQYF	TGTGCCAGCAGTCCGGGACTAGGATACGAGCAGTACTTC
TRBV6-5	TRBD2	.	TRBJ2-1	CASSRGLAGVHEYFF	TGTGCCAGCAGTAGGGGACTAGCGGGAGTCCACGAGTACTTCTTC
TRBV6-1	.	many	TRBJ2-7	CASSDTPPPGPYEQYF	TGTGCCAGCAGTGACACCCCCCCCCCGGGGCCCTACGAGCAGTACTTC
TRBV28	TRBD2	.	TRBJ2-5	CASSPLAGVVLETQYF	TGTGCCAGCAGTCCGCTAGCGGGAGTGGTTCTGGAGACCCAGTATTTC
TRBV28	.	once	TRBJ1-2	CASMSPRLIYGYPF	TGTGCCAGCATGTCACCGAGACTCATCTATGGCTACCCCTTC
TRBV5-6	TRBD1	.	TRBJ2-1	CASSLLTGEYYNEQLF	TGTGCCAGCAGCTTGTTGACAGGGGAATACTACAATGAGCAGTTATTC
TRBV6-5	TRBD2	.	TRBJ2-7	CASSYSAGVAYKQYF	TGTGCCAGCAGTTACTCGGCGGGAGTTGCCTACAAGCAGTACTTC
TRBV12-3/TRBV12-4	.	.	TRBJ2-5	CASNTLYQKIQYF	TGTGCCAGCAATACCCTGTACCAAAAGATCCAGTACTTC
TRBV11-2	TRBD2	.	TRBJ2-1	CASSRGLAMNNEQFF	TGTGCCAGTAGCCGGGGACTAGCTATGAACAATGAGCAGTTCTTC
TRBV11-3	.	once	TRBJ2-1	CANSLVEGNGRFF	TGTGCCAACAGCTTAGTTGAGGGGAATGGGCGGTTCTTC
TRBV12-5	TRBD1	.	TRBJ2-1	CASGLGQGRINEQFF	TGTGCTAGTGGCTTAGGACAGGGGAGGATTAATGAGCAGTTCTTC
TRBV6-2/TRBV6-3	.	once	TRBJ2-7	CASSKTGPNSYEQYF	TGTGCCAGCAGTAAAACAGGACCAAACTCCTACGAGCAGTACTTC